This TCR beta chain is from a study of shared clonotypes between healthy human individuals. Some clones are missing from TCRdb's copy, which holds only in-frame ones; the method was immunoSEQ multiplex PCR. Found here are 2 million to 3 million clones, 93% of them singletons; the top ten hold approximately 0.37%. Germline lookup yields CDR1 SGHDN and CDR2 FVKESK. CDR3 size: 15 residues. V shed 4 bases and J 5 bases; nucleotides not matched to a gene: 11. Findings of the study overall: Clonotypes not shared had lower generation probabilities than those common to all four donors. A generally larger estimated richness was seen in naive subsets than in memory subsets.

This clone was seen only once. Its target is unknown. This TCR was recovered from a man younger than 35 in good health. Some clones in this sample may be carry-over from other donors' samples. The specimen sequenced was naive CD4+ T cells from PBMCs. Subset reported: CD45RA+ positively selected. V and J are TRBV14 and TRBJ2-7; 7 bases agree with TRBD1. DNA of the CDR3: TGTGCCAGCAGCCGGTACCGGGACAGAGCGAACGAGCAGTACTTC. Translation: CASSRYRDRANEQYF. Full variable domain (remainder filled in from reference TRBV14 and TRBJ2-7): EAGVTQFPSHSVIEKGQTVTLRCDPISGHDNLYWYRRVMGKEIKFLLHFVKESKQDESGMPNNRFLAERTGGTYSTLKVQPAELEDSGVYFCASSRYRDRANEQYFGPGTRLTVT.